The rows below give T cell receptor beta chains drawn from one sample of a study of identical twins. TCRdb recomputed calls from the 5' RACE reads with MiXCR, one row per CDR3 protein. The sample holds hundreds of thousands of distinct CDR3 sequences, 18% seen once. This sample was also put to use in a study of T cells expressing NK-cell markers.

Sequencing was done on a sample of PBMCs. The receptor set was obtained from a woman younger than 30 in good health. Both conserved end residues are part of each CDR3. Fields, in order: J gene, V gene, CDR3 protein.

J gene: TRBJ2-3
V gene: TRBV24-1
CDR3 protein: CATSDGGREDTQYF

J gene: TRBJ2-5
V gene: TRBV29-1
CDR3 protein: CSVLPRGETQYF

J gene: TRBJ2-3
V gene: TRBV12-3/TRBV12-4
CDR3 protein: CASSPGRITDTQYF

J gene: TRBJ2-1
V gene: TRBV20-1
CDR3 protein: CSARDPGTGDFNEQFF

J gene: TRBJ2-7
V gene: TRBV6-2/TRBV6-3
CDR3 protein: CASSYSVPYEQYF

J gene: TRBJ1-1
V gene: TRBV30
CDR3 protein: CACQITGVTEAFF

J gene: TRBJ2-1
V gene: TRBV14
CDR3 protein: CASSQGEPPWGQFF

J gene: TRBJ2-1
V gene: TRBV4-1
CDR3 protein: CASRTSGSSRTEQFF

J gene: TRBJ1-1
V gene: TRBV30
CDR3 protein: CAWRRRNTEAFF

J gene: TRBJ2-7
V gene: TRBV7-9
CDR3 protein: CAEGGDPSEQYF

J gene: TRBJ2-7
V gene: TRBV6-1
CDR3 protein: CASTRDRGPYEQYF

J gene: TRBJ2-7
V gene: TRBV6-2/TRBV6-3
CDR3 protein: CASSAGHYTEQYF

J gene: TRBJ2-3
V gene: TRBV29-1
CDR3 protein: CSVAGSDTQYF